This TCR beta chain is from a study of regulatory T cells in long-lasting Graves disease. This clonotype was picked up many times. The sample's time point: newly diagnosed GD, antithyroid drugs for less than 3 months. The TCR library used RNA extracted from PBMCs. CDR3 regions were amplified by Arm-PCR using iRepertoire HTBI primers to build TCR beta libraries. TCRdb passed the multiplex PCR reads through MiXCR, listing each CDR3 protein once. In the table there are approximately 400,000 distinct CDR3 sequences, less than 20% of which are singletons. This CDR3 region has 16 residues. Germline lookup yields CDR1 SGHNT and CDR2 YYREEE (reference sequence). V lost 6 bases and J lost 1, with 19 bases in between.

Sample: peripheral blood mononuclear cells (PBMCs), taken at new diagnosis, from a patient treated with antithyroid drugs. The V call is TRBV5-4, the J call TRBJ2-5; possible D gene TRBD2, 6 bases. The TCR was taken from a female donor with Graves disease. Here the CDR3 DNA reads TGTGCCAGCACCCCCCGGGGGATGGGGTCCCAAGAGACCCAGTACTTC. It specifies CASTPRGMGSQETQYF.